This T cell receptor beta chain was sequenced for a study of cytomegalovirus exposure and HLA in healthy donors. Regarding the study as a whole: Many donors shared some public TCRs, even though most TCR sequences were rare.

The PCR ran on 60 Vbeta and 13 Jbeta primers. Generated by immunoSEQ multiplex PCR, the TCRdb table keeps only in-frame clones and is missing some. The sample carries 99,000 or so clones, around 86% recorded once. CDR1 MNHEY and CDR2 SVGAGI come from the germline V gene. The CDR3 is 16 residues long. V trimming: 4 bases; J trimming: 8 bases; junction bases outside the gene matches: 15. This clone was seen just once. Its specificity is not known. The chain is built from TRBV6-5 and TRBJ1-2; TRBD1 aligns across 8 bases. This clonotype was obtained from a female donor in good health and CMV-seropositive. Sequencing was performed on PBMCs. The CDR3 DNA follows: TGTGCCAGCAGTTCCCTTCTCGACAGGGGAGGTGGGGGCTACACCTTC. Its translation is CASSSLLDRGGGGYTF.